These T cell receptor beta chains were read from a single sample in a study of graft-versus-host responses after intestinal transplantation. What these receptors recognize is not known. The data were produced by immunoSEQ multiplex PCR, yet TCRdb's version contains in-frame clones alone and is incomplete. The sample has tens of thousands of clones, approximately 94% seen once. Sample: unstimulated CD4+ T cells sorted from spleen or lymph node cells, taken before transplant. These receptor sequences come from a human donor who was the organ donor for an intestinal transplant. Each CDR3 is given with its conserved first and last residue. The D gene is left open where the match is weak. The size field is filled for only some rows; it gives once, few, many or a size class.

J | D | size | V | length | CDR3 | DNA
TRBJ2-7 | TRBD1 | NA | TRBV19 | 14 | CASSIDRDRDEQYF | TGTGCCAGTAGTATAGACCGGGACAGGGACGAGCAGTACTTC
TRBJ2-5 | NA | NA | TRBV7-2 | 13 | CASSLSGSETQYF | TGTGCCAGCAGCTTAAGCGGTTCGGAGACCCAGTACTTC
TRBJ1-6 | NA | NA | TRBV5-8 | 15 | CASSFGGQQNSPLHF | TGTGCCAGCAGCTTTGGTGGACAGCAAAATTCACCCCTCCACTTT
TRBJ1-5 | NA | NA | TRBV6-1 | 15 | CASRSVKGSGQPQHF | TGTGCCAGCAGATCCGTTAAGGGTTCGGGTCAGCCCCAGCATTTT
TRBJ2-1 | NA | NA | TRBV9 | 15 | CASSVEGGAYNEQFF | TGTGCCAGCAGCGTAGAGGGAGGCGCCTACAATGAGCAGTTCTTC
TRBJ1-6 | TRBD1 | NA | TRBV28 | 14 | CASRTGQGYSPLHF | TGTGCCAGCAGAACGGGACAGGGTTATTCACCCCTCCACTTT
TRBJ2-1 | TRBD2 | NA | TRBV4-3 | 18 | CASSQDGTSGVMRNEQFF | TGCGCCAGCAGCCAAGATGGAACTAGCGGGGTTATGCGGAATGAGCAGTTCTTC
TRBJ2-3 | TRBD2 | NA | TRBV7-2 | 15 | CASSLTGGGQDTQYF | TGTGCCAGCAGCTTAACGGGGGGTGGTCAAGATACGCAGTATTTT
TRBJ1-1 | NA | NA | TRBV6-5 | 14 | CASSWAGRGTEAFF | TGTGCCAGCAGTTGGGCAGGACGCGGCACTGAAGCTTTCTTT
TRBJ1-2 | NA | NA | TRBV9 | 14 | CASRSTGVNYGYTF | TGTGCCAGCAGAAGCACAGGAGTGAACTATGGCTACACCTTC
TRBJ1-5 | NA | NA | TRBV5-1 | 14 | CASSPDLIGQPQHF | TGCGCCAGCAGCCCGGACCTAATCGGTCAGCCCCAGCATTTT
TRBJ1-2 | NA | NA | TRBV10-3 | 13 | CAILLGRDYGYTF | TGTGCCATCCTTCTGGGTAGGGACTATGGCTACACCTTC
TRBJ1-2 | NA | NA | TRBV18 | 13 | CASSPWAGYGYTF | TGTGCCAGCTCCCCCTGGGCAGGGTACGGCTACACCTTC
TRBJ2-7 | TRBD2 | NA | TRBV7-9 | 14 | CASSLGLAGGPQYF | TGTGCCAGCAGCTTAGGCCTAGCGGGGGGACCGCAGTACTTC
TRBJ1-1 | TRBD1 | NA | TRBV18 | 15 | CASSPLATGFTEAFF | TGTGCCAGCTCACCACTCGCGACAGGGTTCACTGAAGCTTTCTTT
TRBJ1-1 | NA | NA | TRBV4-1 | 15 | CASSQDPRTNTEAFF | TGCGCCAGCAGCCAGGACCCCCGTACGAACACTGAAGCTTTCTTT
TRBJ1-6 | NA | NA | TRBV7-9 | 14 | CASSLLRANSPLHF | TGTGCCAGCAGCTTACTCAGGGCGAATTCACCCCTCCACTTT
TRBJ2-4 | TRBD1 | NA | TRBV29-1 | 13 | CSAWDRGKNIQYF | TGCAGCGCATGGGACAGGGGTAAAAACATTCAGTACTTC
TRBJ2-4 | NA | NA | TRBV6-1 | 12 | CASRGGGYIQYF | TGTGCCAGCAGGGGAGGGGGATACATTCAGTACTTC
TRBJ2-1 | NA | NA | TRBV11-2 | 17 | CASSVEDIGQPYNEQFF | TGTGCCAGCAGCGTAGAGGATATCGGACAACCTTACAATGAGCAGTTCTTC
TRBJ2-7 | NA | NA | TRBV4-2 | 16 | CASSQDPPAVSYEQYF | TGTGCCAGCAGCCAAGATCCCCCCGCAGTCTCCTACGAGCAGTACTTC
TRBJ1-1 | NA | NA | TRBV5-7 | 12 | CASSQGWAEAFF | TGTGCCAGCAGCCAGGGTTGGGCTGAAGCTTTCTTT
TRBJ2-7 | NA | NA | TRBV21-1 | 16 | CASGQTSGGESYEQYF | TGTGCCAGCGGGCAGACTAGCGGGGGGGAGTCCTACGAGCAGTACTTC
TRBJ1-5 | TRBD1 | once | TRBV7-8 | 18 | CASSDTGTGGRGNQPQHF | TGTGCCAGCAGCGACACCGGGACAGGGGGACGGGGCAATCAGCCCCAGCATTTT
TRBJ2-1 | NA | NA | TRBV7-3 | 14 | CASSIQTGLDEQFF | TGTGCCAGCAGCATACAAACAGGGTTGGATGAGCAGTTCTTC
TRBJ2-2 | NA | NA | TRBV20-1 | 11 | CSASRGGELFF | TGCAGTGCTAGTCGTGGGGGGGAGCTGTTTTTT
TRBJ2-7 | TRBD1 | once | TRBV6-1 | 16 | CASSDFRTGKTYEQYF | TGTGCCAGCAGTGATTTTAGGACAGGAAAAACCTACGAGCAGTACTTC
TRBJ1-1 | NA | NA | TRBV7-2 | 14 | CASSSRSGNTEAFF | TGTGCCAGCAGCTCACGGTCGGGAAACACTGAAGCTTTCTTT
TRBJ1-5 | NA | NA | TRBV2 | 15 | CASSESGPVGQPQHF | TGTGCCAGCAGTGAATCGGGTCCCGTGGGTCAGCCCCAGCATTTT
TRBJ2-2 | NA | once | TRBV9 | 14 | CASSPRGNTGELFF | TGTGCCAGCAGCCCCCGCGGAAACACCGGGGAGCTGTTTTTT
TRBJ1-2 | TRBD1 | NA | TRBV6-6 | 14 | CASSSYDRAYGYTF | TGTGCCAGCAGTTCATACGACAGGGCCTATGGCTACACCTTC
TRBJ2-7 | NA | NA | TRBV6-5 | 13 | CASSRGQSYEQYF | TGTGCCAGCAGTCGGGGACAATCCTACGAGCAGTACTTC
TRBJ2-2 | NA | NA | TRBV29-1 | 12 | CSVSGVTGELFF | TGCAGCGTGTCAGGGGTTACCGGGGAGCTGTTTTTT
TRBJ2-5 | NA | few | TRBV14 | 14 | CASSQLGGVETQYF | TGTGCCAGCAGCCAGCTCGGTGGGGTGGAGACCCAGTACTTC
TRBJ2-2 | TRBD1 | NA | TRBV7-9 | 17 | CASSWGSGTGGSGELFF | TGTGCCAGCAGCTGGGGCTCCGGGACAGGGGGATCCGGGGAGCTGTTTTTT
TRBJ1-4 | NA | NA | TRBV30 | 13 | CAWSVGGAGKLFF | TGTGCCTGGAGTGTCGGGGGGGCCGGAAAACTGTTTTTT
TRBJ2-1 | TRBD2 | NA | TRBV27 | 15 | CASSLLAGGLGEQFF | TGTGCCAGCAGTTTACTAGCGGGGGGGCTCGGTGAGCAGTTCTTC
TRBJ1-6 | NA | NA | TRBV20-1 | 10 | CSAPDVALHF | TGCAGTGCTCCAGATGTCGCCCTCCACTTT
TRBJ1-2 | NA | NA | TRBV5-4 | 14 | CASSSPVGSYGYTF | TGTGCCAGCAGCTCGCCCGTTGGATCCTATGGCTACACCTTC
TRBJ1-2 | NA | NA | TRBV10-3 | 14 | CAISEGGVNYGYTF | TGTGCCATCAGTGAAGGAGGGGTGAACTATGGCTACACCTTC
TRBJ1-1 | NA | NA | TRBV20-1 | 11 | CSARRDTEAFF | TGCAGTGCTAGGCGGGACACTGAAGCTTTCTTT
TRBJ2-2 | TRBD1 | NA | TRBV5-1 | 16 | CASSTRTGLWAGELFF | TGCGCCAGCAGCACGAGGACAGGGTTATGGGCCGGGGAGCTGTTTTTT
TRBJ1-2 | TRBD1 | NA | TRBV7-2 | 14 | CASSQRTGLDGYTF | TGTGCCAGCAGCCAAAGGACAGGGCTTGATGGCTACACCTTC
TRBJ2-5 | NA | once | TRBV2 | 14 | CASSPRTDQETQYF | TGTGCCAGCAGCCCTCGGACGGACCAAGAGACCCAGTACTTC
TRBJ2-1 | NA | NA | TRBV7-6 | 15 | CASSSRQSSYNEQFF | TGTGCCAGCAGCTCACGACAGAGCTCCTACAATGAGCAGTTCTTC
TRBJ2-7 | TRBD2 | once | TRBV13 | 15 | CASSSTSGGLYEQYF | TGTGCCAGCAGCTCCACTAGCGGGGGCCTCTACGAGCAGTACTTC
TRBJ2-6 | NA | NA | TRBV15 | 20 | CATSRALYGGLSSGANVLTF | TGTGCCACCAGCAGAGCCTTGTACGGGGGCCTGAGCTCTGGGGCCAACGTCCTGACTTTC
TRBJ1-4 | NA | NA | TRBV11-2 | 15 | CASSSTGLPNEKLFF | TGTGCCAGCAGCTCAACAGGATTACCAAATGAAAAGCTGTTTTTT
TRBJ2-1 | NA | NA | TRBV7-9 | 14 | CASRPGPPYNEQFF | TGTGCCAGCAGACCCGGGCCCCCCTACAATGAGCAGTTCTTC